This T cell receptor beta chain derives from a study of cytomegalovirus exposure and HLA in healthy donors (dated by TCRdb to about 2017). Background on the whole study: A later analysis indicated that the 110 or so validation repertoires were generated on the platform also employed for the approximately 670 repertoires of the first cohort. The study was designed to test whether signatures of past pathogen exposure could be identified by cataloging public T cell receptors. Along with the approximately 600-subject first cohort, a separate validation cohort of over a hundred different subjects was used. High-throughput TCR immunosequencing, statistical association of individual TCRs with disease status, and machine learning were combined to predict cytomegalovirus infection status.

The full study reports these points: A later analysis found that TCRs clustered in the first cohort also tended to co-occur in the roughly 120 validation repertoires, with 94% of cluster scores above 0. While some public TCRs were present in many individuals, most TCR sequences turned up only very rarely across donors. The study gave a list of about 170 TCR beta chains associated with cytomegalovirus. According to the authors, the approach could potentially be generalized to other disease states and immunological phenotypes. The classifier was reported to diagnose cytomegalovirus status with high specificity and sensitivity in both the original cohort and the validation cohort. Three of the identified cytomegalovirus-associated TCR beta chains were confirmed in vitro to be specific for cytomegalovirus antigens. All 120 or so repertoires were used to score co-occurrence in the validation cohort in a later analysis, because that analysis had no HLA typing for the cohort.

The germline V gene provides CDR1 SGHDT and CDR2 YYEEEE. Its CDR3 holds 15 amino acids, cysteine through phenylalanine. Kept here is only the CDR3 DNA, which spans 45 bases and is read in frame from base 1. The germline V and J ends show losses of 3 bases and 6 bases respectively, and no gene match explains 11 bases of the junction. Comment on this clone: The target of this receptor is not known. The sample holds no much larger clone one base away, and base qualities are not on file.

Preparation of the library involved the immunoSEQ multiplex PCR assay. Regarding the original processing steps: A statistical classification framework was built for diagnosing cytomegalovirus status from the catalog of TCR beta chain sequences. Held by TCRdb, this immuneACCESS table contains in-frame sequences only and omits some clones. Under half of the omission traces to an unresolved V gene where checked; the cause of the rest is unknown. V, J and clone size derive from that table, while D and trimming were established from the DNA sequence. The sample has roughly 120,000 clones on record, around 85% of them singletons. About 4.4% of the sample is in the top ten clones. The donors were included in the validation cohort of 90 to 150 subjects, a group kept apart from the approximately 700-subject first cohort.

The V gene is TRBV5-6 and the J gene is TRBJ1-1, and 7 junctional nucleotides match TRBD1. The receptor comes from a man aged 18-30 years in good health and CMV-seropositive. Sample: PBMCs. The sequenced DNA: TGTGCCAGCAGCTCGGACCCGACAGGGTTTGCTGAAGCTTTCTTT. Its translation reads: CASSSDPTGFAEAFF. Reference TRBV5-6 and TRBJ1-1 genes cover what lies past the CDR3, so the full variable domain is DAGVTQSPTHLIKTRGQQVTLRCSPKSGHDTVSWYQQALGQGPQFIFQYYEEEERQRGNFPDRFSGHQFPNYSSELNVNALLLGDSALYLCASSSDPTGFAEAFFGQGTRLTVV.